This TCR beta chain was observed in a study of OX40 agonist ivuxolimab in advanced cancers. Findings and caveats of the study: Among the nonresponders, some also had low normalized T-cell clonal expansion. Relative to CD4+ cells, CD8+ T cells on average had more expanded clones. In the 0.1 to 3.0 mg/kg range, CD4+ and CD8+ blood T cells had expanded clonally by week 6.

This CDR3 has 13 amino acids. V was pared by 0 bases and J by 8 bases, with 9 bases between. Looked up from germline, CDR1 is WSHSY and CDR2 is SAAADI. With regard to this clone: The antigen remains unidentified.

Samples of blood were obtained at baseline, on cycle 4 day 1, and on cycle 7 day 1. Sequencing was performed with immunoSEQ multiplex PCR; in TCRdb, only in-frame clones are kept and a portion is missing. The sample has tens of thousands of clones, roughly 85% seen once. The source material was CD4+ or CD8+ T cells sorted from blood, sampled in a trial of the OX40 agonist ivuxolimab. The sequence came from an adult with an advanced solid tumor such as melanoma, head and neck, liver or kidney cancer. The chain has TRBV10-2 and TRBJ2-3, with unresolved D. CDR3: CASSESRSSTQYF. The CDR3, as DNA: TGCGCCAGCAGTGAGTCGAGGAGTAGTACGCAGTATTTT.